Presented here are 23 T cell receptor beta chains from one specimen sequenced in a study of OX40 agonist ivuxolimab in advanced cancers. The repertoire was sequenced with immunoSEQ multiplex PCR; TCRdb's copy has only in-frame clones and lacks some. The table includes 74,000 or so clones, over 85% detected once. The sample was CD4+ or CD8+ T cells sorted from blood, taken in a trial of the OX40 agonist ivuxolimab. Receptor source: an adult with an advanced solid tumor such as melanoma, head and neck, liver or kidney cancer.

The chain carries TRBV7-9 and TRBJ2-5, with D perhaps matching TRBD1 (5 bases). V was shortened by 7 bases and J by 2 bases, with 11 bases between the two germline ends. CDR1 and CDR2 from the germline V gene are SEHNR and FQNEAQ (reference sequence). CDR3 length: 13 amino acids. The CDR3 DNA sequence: TGTGCCAGCAACCGACAGACGCAAGAGACCCAGTACTTC. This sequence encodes CASNRQTQETQYF.

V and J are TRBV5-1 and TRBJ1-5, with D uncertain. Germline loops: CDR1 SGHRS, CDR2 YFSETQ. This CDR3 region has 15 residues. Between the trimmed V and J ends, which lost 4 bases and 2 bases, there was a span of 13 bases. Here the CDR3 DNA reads TGCGCCAGCAGCCCAAACGGCGGTGGCAATCAGCCCCAGCATTTT. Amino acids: CASSPNGGGNQPQHF.

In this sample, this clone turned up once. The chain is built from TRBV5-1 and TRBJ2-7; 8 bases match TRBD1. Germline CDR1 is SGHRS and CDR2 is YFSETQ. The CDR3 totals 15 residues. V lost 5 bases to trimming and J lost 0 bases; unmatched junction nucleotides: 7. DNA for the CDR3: TGCGCCAGCAGGTGGGGGACAGGTGTCTCCTACGAGCAGTACTTC. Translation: CASRWGTGVSYEQYF.

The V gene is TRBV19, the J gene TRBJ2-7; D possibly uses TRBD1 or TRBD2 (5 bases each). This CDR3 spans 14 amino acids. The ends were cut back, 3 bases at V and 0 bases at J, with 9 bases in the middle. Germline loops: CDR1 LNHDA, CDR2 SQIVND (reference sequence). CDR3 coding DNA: TGTGCCAGTAGTATTGGGACGTTCTCCTACGAGCAGTACTTC. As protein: CASSIGTFSYEQYF.

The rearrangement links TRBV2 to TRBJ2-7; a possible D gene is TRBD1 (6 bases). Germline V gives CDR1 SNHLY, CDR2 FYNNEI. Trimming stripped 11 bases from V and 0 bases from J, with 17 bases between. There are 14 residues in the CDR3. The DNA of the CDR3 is TGTGCCGGAAGAGGGACACTGAGCTCCTACGAGCAGTACTTC. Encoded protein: CAGRGTLSSYEQYF. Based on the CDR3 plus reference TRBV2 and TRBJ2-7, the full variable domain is EPEVTQTPSHQVTQMGQEVILRCVPISNHLYFYWYRQILGQKVEFLVSFYNNEISEKSEIFDDQFSVERPDGSNFTLKIRSTKLEDSAMYFCAGRGTLSSYEQYFGPGTRLTVT.

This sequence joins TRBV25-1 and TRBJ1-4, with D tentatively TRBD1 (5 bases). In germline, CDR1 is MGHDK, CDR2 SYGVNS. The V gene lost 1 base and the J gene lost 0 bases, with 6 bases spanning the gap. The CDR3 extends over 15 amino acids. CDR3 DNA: TGTGCCAGCAGTGAATCGGGGGCAACTAATGAAAAACTGTTTTTT. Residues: CASSESGATNEKLFF.

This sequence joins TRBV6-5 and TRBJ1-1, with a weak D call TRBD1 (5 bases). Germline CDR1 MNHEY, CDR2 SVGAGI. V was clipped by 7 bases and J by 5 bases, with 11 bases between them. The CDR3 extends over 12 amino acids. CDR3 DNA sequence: TGTGCCAGCACCTACGGGGGAACTGAAGCTTTCTTT. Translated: CASTYGGTEAFF.

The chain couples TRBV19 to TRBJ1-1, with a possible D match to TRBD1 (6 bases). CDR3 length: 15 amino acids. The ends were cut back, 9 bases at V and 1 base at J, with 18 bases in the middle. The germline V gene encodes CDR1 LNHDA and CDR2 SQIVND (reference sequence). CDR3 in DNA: TGTGCCAGCAAGAAACAGGGTAGTGAGAACACTGAAGCTTTCTTT. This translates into CASKKQGSENTEAFF.

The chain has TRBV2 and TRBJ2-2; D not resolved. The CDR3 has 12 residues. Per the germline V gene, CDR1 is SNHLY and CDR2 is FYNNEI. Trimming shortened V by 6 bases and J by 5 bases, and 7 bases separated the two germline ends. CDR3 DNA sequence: TGTGCCAGCAGAACATGGACCGGGGAGCTGTTTTTT. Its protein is CASRTWTGELFF.

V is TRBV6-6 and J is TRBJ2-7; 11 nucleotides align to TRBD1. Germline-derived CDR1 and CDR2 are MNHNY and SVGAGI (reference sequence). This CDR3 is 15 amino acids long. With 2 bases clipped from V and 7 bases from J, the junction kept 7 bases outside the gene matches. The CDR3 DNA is TGTGCCAGCAGTTACGGACAGGGGGCGATTGGGGAGCAGTACTTC. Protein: CASSYGQGAIGEQYF.

The CDR3 sequence is CSAPLAETQYF. The CDR3 nucleotides read TGCAGTGCTCCCCTTGCGGAGACCCAGTACTTC. The chain employs TRBV20-1 and TRBJ2-5; D remains ambiguous. Germline V CDR1 and CDR2: DFQATT, SNEGSKA (reference sequence). The CDR3 is 11 amino acids. V was clipped by 5 bases and J by 5 bases, with 9 bases between them.

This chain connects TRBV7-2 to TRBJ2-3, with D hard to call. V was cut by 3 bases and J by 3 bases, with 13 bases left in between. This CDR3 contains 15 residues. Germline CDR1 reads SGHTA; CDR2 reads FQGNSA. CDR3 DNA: TGTGCCAGCAGCTTCTCGGGTGGCTGGACAGATACGCAGTATTTT. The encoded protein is CASSFSGGWTDTQYF.

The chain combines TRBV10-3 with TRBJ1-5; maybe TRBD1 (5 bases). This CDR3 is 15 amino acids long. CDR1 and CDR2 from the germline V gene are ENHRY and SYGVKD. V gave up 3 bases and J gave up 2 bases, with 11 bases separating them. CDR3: CAISDPTGGNQPQHF. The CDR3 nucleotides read TGTGCCATCAGTGACCCCACGGGGGGCAATCAGCCCCAGCATTTT.

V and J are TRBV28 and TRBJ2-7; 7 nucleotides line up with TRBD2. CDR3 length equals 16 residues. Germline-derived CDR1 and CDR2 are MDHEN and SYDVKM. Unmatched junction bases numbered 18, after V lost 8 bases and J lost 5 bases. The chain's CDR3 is CASFPGQRGLWNEQYF. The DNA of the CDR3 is TGTGCCAGCTTTCCTGGGCAGCGGGGCCTCTGGAACGAGCAGTACTTC.

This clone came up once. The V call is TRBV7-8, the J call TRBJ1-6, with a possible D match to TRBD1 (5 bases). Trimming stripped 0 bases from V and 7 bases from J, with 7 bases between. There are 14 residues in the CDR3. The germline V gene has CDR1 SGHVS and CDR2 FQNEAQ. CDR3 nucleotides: TGTGCCAGCAGCTTAGCGGGGCCCAATTCACCCCTCCACTTT. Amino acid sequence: CASSLAGPNSPLHF. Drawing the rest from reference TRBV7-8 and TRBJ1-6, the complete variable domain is GAGVSQSPRYKVAKRGQDVALRCDPISGHVSLFWYQQALGQGPEFLTYFQNEAQLDKSGLPSDRFFAERPEGSVSTLKIQRTQQEDSAVYLCASSLAGPNSPLHFGNGTRLTVT.

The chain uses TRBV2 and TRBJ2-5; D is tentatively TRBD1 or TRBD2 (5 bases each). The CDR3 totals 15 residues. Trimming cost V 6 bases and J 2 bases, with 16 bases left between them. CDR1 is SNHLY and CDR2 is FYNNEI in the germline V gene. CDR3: CASRDSGTGQETQYF. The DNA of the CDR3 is TGTGCCAGCAGAGATTCGGGGACGGGGCAAGAGACCCAGTACTTC.

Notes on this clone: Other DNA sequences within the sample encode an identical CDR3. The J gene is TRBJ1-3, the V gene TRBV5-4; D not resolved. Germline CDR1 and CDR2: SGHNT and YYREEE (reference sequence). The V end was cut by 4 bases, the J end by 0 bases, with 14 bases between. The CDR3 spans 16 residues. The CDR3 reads CASSPDPLISGNTIYF. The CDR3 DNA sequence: TGTGCCAGCAGCCCGGACCCCCTAATCTCTGGAAACACCATATATTTT.

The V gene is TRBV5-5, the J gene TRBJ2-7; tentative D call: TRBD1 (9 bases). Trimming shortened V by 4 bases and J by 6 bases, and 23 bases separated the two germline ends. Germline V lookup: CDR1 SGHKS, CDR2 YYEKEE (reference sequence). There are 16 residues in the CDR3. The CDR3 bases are TGTGCCAGCAGCCCGGACAGGGGTAGCGGGATGGGCGAGCAGTACTTC. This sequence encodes CASSPDRGSGMGEQYF. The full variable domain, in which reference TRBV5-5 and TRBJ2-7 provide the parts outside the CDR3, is DAGVTQSPTHLIKTRGQQVTLRCSPISGHKSVSWYQQVLGQGPQFIFQYYEKEERGRGNFPDRFSARQFPNYSSELNVNALLLGDSALYLCASSPDRGSGMGEQYFGPGTRLTVT.

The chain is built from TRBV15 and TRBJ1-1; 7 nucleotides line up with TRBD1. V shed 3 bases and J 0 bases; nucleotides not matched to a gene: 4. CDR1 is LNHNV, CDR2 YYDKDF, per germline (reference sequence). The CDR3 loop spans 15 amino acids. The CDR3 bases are TGTGCCACCAGCAGGGCGGACAGGTTGAACACTGAAGCTTTCTTT. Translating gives CATSRADRLNTEAFF.

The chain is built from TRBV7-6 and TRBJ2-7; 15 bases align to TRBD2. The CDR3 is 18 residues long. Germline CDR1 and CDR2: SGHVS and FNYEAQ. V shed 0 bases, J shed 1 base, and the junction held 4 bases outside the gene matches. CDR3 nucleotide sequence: TGTGCCAGCAGCTTAGCGAGTGGGACTAGCGGGGGGTCCTACGAGCAGTACTTC. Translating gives CASSLASGTSGGSYEQYF.

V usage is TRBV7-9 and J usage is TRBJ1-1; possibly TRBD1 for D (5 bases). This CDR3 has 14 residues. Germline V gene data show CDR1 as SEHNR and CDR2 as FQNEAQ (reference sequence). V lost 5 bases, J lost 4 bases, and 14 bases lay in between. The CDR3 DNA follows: TGTGCCAGCAGCCAGTCAGGGCTGGTCACTGAAGCTTTCTTT. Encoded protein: CASSQSGLVTEAFF.

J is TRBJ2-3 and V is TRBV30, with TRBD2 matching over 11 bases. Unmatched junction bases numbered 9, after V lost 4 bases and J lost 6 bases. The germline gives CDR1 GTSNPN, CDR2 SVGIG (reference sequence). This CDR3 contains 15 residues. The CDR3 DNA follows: TGTGCCTGGACCTCGACTAGCGGGGTTCCGGATACGCAGTATTTT. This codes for CAWTSTSGVPDTQYF.

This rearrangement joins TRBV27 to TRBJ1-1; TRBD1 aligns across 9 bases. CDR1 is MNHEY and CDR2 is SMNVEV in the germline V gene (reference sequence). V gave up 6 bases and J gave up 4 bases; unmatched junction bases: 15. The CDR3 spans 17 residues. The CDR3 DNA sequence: TGTGCCAGCAGAGTTGGAGGGCGGGAGACAGGGGGCACTGAAGCTTTCTTT. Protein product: CASRVGGRETGGTEAFF.